This T cell receptor (beta chain) was retrieved from a study of a mutant IDH1 vaccine in newly diagnosed glioma. Whole-study context: Treated patients, around 60% male and approximately 38% female, averaged roughly 43 years of age.

V lost 0 bases and J 0 bases, leaving 12 bases between the germline ends. Germline V gene sequence: CDR1 MGHRA, CDR2 YSYEKL. CDR3 length equals 16 residues. Comment on this clone: Its antigen remains unidentified.

Time point noted: week 5, during vaccination. The study gave 300 ug of mutant IDH1 20-mer peptide per vaccine dose, with topical imiquimod. Only in-frame clones appear in the TCRdb table, and some are missing; sequencing was by immunoSEQ multiplex PCR. The sample holds under 30,000 clones, 65% to 85% seen once. This sequence joins TRBV4-1 and TRBJ2-7, with D perhaps TRBD2 (6 bases). The origin of this receptor is a man in his forties with glioma. This material consisted of PBMCs, taken from a glioma patient whose treatment included an IDH1 peptide vaccine. This CDR3 is CASSQDDGGGSYEQYF. CDR3 sequence (DNA): TGCGCCAGCAGCCAAGATGACGGGGGTGGCTCCTACGAGCAGTACTTC.